Below are 21 T cell receptor beta chains sequenced from a single sample in a study of shared clonotypes between healthy human individuals. Libraries were prepared by immunoSEQ multiplex PCR; TCRdb keeps only in-frame clonotypes and omits some of them. The sample gives under 1,900,000 clones, approximately 98.5% of which show up once; 0.36% is in the top ten. Sequenced: naive CD4+ T cells sorted from blood. The subset: CD45RA+ positively selected. Every receptor here comes from a man aged 25-40 years in good health.

The chain uses TRBV18 and TRBJ2-1; TRBD2 matches at 8 bases. The CDR3 runs 16 residues. Germline-derived CDR1 and CDR2 are KGHSH and LQKENI. V was clipped by 4 bases and J by 0 bases; unmatched bases: 5. The CDR3 region is CASSRLAGSSYNEQFF. CDR3 in DNA: TGTGCCAGCTCACGATTAGCGGGGTCCTCCTACAATGAGCAGTTCTTC. Full variable domain (rest looked up from reference TRBV18 and TRBJ2-1): NAGVMQNPRHLVRRRGQEARLRCSPMKGHSHVYWYRQLPEEGLKFMVYLQKENIIDESGMPKERFSAEFPKEGPSILRIQQVVRGDSAAYFCASSRLAGSSYNEQFFGPGTRLTVL.

The chain combines TRBV7-9 with TRBJ2-7, with D possibly being TRBD2 (5 bases). Germline V gene lookup returns CDR1 SEHNR and CDR2 FQNEAQ (reference sequence). Trimming stripped 3 bases from V and 4 bases from J, with 19 bases between. CDR3 size: 16 residues. For the CDR3, the DNA is TGTGCCAGCAGCTTTCGTCTCCAAAGCGGAAAGTACGAGCAGTACTTC. It encodes CASSFRLQSGKYEQYF.

The V and J genes are TRBV2 and TRBJ1-4; D not certain. Germline CDR1 SNHLY, CDR2 FYNNEI. Trimming left V 6 bases short and J 0 bases short, with 8 bases between. The CDR3 is 14 amino acids. CDR3 sequence reads: CASSKSTTNEKLFF. In DNA form, the CDR3 reads TGTGCCAGCAGCAAAAGTACAACTAATGAAAAACTGTTTTTT.

The CDR3: CASSLNSLQETQYF. The DNA for the CDR3 is TGCGCCAGCAGCTTGAACTCTCTCCAAGAGACCCAGTACTTC. The V gene is TRBV5-1, the J gene TRBJ2-5; D is ambiguous. The germline CDR1 and CDR2 sequences are SGHRS and YFSETQ. This CDR3 has 14 amino acids. The ends were cut back, 1 base at V and 1 base at J, with 8 bases in the middle.

The rearrangement uses TRBV19 and TRBJ2-1; D is possibly TRBD2 (6 bases). Trimming removed 5 bases at V and 7 bases at J, with 21 bases between. Germline-derived CDR1 and CDR2 are LNHDA and SQIVND (reference sequence). CDR3 length: 16 residues. CDR3 residues: CASSSFLGGQRNEQFF. The CDR3 bases are TGTGCCAGTAGTTCCTTTTTGGGAGGCCAACGAAATGAGCAGTTCTTC.

The chain combines TRBV30 with TRBJ2-7, with TRBD2 matching 12 bases. The germline gives CDR1 GTSNPN, CDR2 SVGIG (reference sequence). V was clipped by 1 base and J by 3 bases; unmatched bases: 7. The CDR3 spans 16 residues. The chain's CDR3 is CAWSGLAGGLGYEQYF. The CDR3 coding sequence is TGTGCCTGGAGTGGGCTAGCGGGAGGGTTGGGCTACGAGCAGTACTTC.

The gene calls are TRBV2 and TRBJ1-5, with D possibly TRBD1 on 5 matching bases. The CDR3 spans 14 residues. From germline, CDR1 is SNHLY and CDR2 FYNNEI. Trimming pared 1 base from V and 7 bases from J, leaving 11 bases between. The CDR3 nucleotides are TGTGCCAGCAGTGAAGATGGGGGGTTCCAGCCCCAGCATTTT. As protein: CASSEDGGFQPQHF. Full variable domain (rest looked up from reference TRBV2 and TRBJ1-5): EPEVTQTPSHQVTQMGQEVILRCVPISNHLYFYWYRQILGQKVEFLVSFYNNEISEKSEIFDDQFSVERPDGSNFTLKIRSTKLEDSAMYFCASSEDGGFQPQHFGDGTRLSIL.

The V call is TRBV9, the J call TRBJ2-1, with TRBD2 matching over 13 bases. The germline V gene has CDR1 SGDLS and CDR2 YYNGEE. The CDR3 loop spans 19 amino acids. The ends lost 2 bases at V and 5 bases at J; junction bases unmatched: 13. The CDR3 bases are TGTGCCAGCAGCGTCGAGGTGACTAGCGGGGGGAGGACACACAATGAGCAGTTCTTC. As protein: CASSVEVTSGGRTHNEQFF.

This chain joins TRBV5-4 and TRBJ1-1; D may be TRBD1 (6 bases). Trimming took off 4 bases at V and 1 base at J, with 14 bases between the two ends. Per germline, CDR1 SGHNT and CDR2 YYREEE (reference sequence). The CDR3 is made up of 15 amino acids. This chain's CDR3 is CASSLLQGWNTEAFF. Here the CDR3 DNA reads TGTGCCAGCAGCCTACTACAGGGATGGAACACTGAAGCTTTCTTT.

The chain has TRBV11-3 and TRBJ2-2; D not certain. CDR1 SGHNT and CDR2 YENEEA come from the germline V gene. The CDR3 is made up of 12 amino acids. Deletions cut 2 bases from V and 6 bases from J, with 4 bases between. The DNA for the CDR3 is TGTGCCAGCAGCTTACCCCCCGGGGAGCTGTTTTTT. It codes for CASSLPPGELFF. The whole variable domain, remainder taken from reference TRBV11-3 and TRBJ2-2, is EAGVVQSPRYKIIEKKQPVAFWCNPISGHNTLYWYLQNLGQGPELLIRYENEEAVDDSQLPKDRFSAERLKGVDSTLKIQPAELGDSAVYLCASSLPPGELFFGEGSRLTVL.

The chain has TRBV5-1 and TRBJ2-7; 14 bases are shared with TRBD2. The CDR3 runs to 16 residues. Per the germline V gene, CDR1 is SGHRS and CDR2 is YFSETQ. V was pared by 4 bases and J by 4 bases, with 7 bases of the junction left unmatched. This chain's CDR3 is CASSRQTSGRDYEQYF. CDR3 DNA: TGCGCCAGCAGCCGCCAGACTAGCGGGAGGGATTACGAGCAGTACTTC.

V gene TRBV28 combines with J gene TRBJ2-1; unclear D gene. Germline V gene data show CDR1 as MDHEN and CDR2 as SYDVKM. With 1 base removed from V and 10 bases from J, the gap between germline ends came to 8 bases. The CDR3 spans 12 residues. This CDR3 reads CASSLYRTEQFF. CDR3 DNA sequence: TGTGCCAGCAGTTTATATAGAACCGAGCAGTTCTTC.

This chain links TRBV7-2 with TRBJ2-7; D unclear. The length of the CDR3 is 14 residues. V lost 2 bases, J lost 1 base, and 9 bases lay in between. CDR1 is SGHTA and CDR2 is FQGNSA in the germline V gene. The CDR3, as DNA: TGTGCCAGCAGCTTAACTGTCCTTTCCTACGAGCAGTACTTC. Translation: CASSLTVLSYEQYF.

The rearrangement uses TRBV6-1 and TRBJ2-5; D is possibly TRBD1 (6 bases). The CDR3 totals 14 residues. Trimming took off 8 bases at V and 5 bases at J, with 18 bases between the two ends. Germline values: CDR1 MNHNS, CDR2 SASEGT. For the CDR3, the DNA is TGTGCCAGCGGCCGGGACAATCGAGGCGAGACCCAGTACTTC. This codes for CASGRDNRGETQYF.

This clone was seen a single time. The chain is built from TRBV5-4 and TRBJ2-7; D possibly corresponds to TRBD1 (9 bases). Germline CDR1 SGHNT, CDR2 YYREEE (reference sequence). The germline V and J ends were trimmed by 0 bases and 2 bases, with 15 bases remaining between them. CDR3 length equals 16 residues. The CDR3 here is CASSLGGRTGAYEQYF. CDR3 coding DNA: TGTGCCAGCAGCTTGGGCGGGAGGACAGGGGCCTACGAGCAGTACTTC.

J is TRBJ2-1 and V is TRBV7-8; D not resolved. Looked up from germline, CDR1 is SGHVS and CDR2 is FQNEAQ. This CDR3 has 15 amino acids. Trimming pared 1 base from V and 9 bases from J, leaving 16 bases between. The CDR3 coding sequence is TGTGCCAGCAGCTTAGATGGTAGGGCTTATGGTGAGCAGTTCTTC. Amino acids: CASSLDGRAYGEQFF.

V is TRBV28 and J is TRBJ1-5; 8 nucleotides line up with TRBD1. This CDR3 has 15 residues. With 6 bases clipped from V and 4 bases from J, the junction kept 8 bases outside the gene matches. Germline-derived CDR1 and CDR2 are MDHEN and SYDVKM. The DNA of the CDR3 is TGTGCCAGCAGCCTGACAGGGGTAGGGAATCAGCCCCAGCATTTT. This translates into CASSLTGVGNQPQHF.

The rearrangement joins TRBV5-1 to TRBJ2-3; TRBD1 agrees at 9 bases. V dropped 3 bases and J dropped 6; count of bases not matched to a gene: 8. CDR3 length: 15 amino acids. Per germline, CDR1 SGHRS and CDR2 YFSETQ. The chain's CDR3 is CASSSTGGRVDTQYF. As DNA, the CDR3 is TGCGCCAGCAGCTCGACAGGGGGACGAGTGGATACGCAGTATTTT.

The rearrangement uses TRBV6-1 and TRBJ2-7; no clear D gene. The V gene lost 9 bases and the J gene lost 4 bases, with 10 bases spanning the gap. This CDR3 is 11 amino acids long. The germline gives CDR1 MNHNS, CDR2 SASEGT. The CDR3 here is CASTILYEQYF. The CDR3 DNA reads as TGTGCCAGTACCATCCTGTACGAGCAGTACTTC.

The chain carries TRBV7-6 and TRBJ2-7; 9 bases are shared with TRBD2. Per germline, CDR1 SGHVS and CDR2 FNYEAQ. J gave up 2 bases and V 5 bases, and 16 bases lay outside the gene matches. This CDR3 region has 18 residues. The DNA of the CDR3 is TGTGCCAGCAGCGACAGAGCTAGCGGACTAGCGCAGACCTACGAGCAGTACTTC. Its protein product is CASSDRASGLAQTYEQYF.

The chain has TRBV7-3 and TRBJ2-2; 7 nucleotides agree with TRBD1. J lost 0 bases, V lost 3 bases, and 7 bases had no gene match. Germline V gene sequence: CDR1 SGHTA, CDR2 FQGTGA. This CDR3 region has 17 residues. The CDR3 is CASSFLGGSSNTGELFF. In DNA, the CDR3 is TGTGCCAGCAGCTTTTTAGGGGGCAGTTCGAACACCGGGGAGCTGTTTTTT.